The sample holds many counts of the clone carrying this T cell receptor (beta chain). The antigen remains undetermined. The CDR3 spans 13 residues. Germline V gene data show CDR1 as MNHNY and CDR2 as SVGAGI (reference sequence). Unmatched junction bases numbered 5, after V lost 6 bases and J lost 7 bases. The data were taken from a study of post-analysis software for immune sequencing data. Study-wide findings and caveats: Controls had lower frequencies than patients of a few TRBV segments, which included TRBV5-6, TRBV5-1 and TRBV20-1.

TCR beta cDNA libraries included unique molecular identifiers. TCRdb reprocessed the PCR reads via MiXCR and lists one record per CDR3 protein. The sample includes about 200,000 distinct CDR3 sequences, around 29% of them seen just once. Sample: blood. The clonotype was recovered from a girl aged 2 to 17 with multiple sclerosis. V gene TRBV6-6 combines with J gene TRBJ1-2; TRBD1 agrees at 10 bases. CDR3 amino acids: CASSRTGGPGYTF. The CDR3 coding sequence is TGTGCCAGCAGCCGGACAGGGGGACCTGGCTACACCTTC.